Included here is one T cell receptor (beta chain) sequence, with context. The antigen it recognizes is unknown. Base qualities are not at hand, and no much larger clone is one base apart. The data belong to a study of OX40 agonist ivuxolimab in advanced cancers. About the investigation overall: Ivuxolimab, which targeted the costimulatory receptor OX40 (CD134), was an agonistic, fully human IgG2 monoclonal antibody. Partial responses occurred in three dose-escalation patients: two with cutaneous melanoma and one with hepatocellular carcinoma. The monotherapy dose-escalation portion (N of about 47 patients) of the phase I ivuxolimab trial is reported in the paper. Intravenous ivuxolimab was administered to patients every 2 weeks at six dose levels: 0.01, 0.1, 0.3, 1.5, 3 and 10 mg/kg. Of the 50 to 55 patients in dose escalation, some 20 had hepatocellular carcinoma, around 15 had melanoma, 9 had renal cell carcinoma and 9 had head and neck cancer. Prior anti-PD-1, anti-PD-L1 or anti-CTLA-4 therapy was permitted, and less than 45% of dose-escalation patients had received checkpoint inhibitors. Peripheral TCRbeta sequencing was intended to test whether TCR sequence diversity was altered and clonal T-cell expansion was caused by ivuxolimab. In the dose-escalation cohort, more than 80% of patients were male, and the mean age was approximately 60 years with a range of roughly 20 to 79.

The trial excluded patients who had a history of autoimmune disease or were on systemic immunosuppression. Peripheral blood for TCR sequencing was collected from all dose cohorts at baseline, on cycle 4 day 1, and on cycle 7 day 1. Samples came from an open-label, multicenter, first-in-human phase I dose-escalation trial of ivuxolimab. Adults with locally advanced or metastatic melanoma, renal cell, hepatocellular, or head and neck squamous cell carcinoma were enrolled in the trial. CD4+ and CD8+ T cells were sorted separately from peripheral blood before TCR sequencing. To sequence the TCRbeta CDR3 region, genomic DNA was isolated from the sorted cells. TCRbeta CDR3 regions were sequenced using the immunoSEQ Assay. TCRdb re-hosts the immuneACCESS table, in-frame sequences only. Its copies lack some clones; in the studies checked, an unresolved V gene accounts for under half of them, and the cause for the rest is not known. The sample table contains 35,000 to 50,000 clones; only one count was recorded for around 87% of them. Together, the top ten hold about 4.7% of the sample.

A distance of 11 bases separates the germline ends of V and J, which lose 0 bases and 7 bases respectively. CDR3 length: 14 amino acids, cysteine to phenylalanine. Only the CDR3 DNA stays, 42 bases, in frame from base 1. The germline V gene specifies SGHDT as CDR1 and YYEEEE as CDR2. Results and caveats for the whole study, not just this receptor: In the 0.1-3.0 mg/kg groups, partial responders had among the lowest normalized peripheral clonal expansion, particularly in CD8+ T cells. The antigen specificity of the peripheral T cells that underwent clonal expansion was not determined. At doses of 0.1 to 3.0 mg/kg, clonal expansion of both CD4+ and CD8+ blood T cells was observed from baseline to week 6. Low levels of normalized T-cell clonal expansion were also shown by some nonresponding patients. After ivuxolimab, expanded clones were on average more numerous among CD8+ T cells than among CD4+ T cells.

This receptor chain uses TRBV5-6 and TRBJ2-1, with no confidently assigned D gene. This clonotype was sampled from an adult with an advanced solid tumor such as melanoma, head and neck, liver or kidney cancer. The starting material was CD4+ or CD8+ T cells sorted from blood, obtained in a trial of the OX40 agonist ivuxolimab. In nucleotides, the sequence is TGTGCCAGCAGCTTGGTAACAGTAGGGAATGAGCAGTTCTTC. It codes for CASSLVTVGNEQFF.